This T cell receptor (beta chain) was sequenced in a study of blood T cell repertoires in COVID-19. Study context: Samples came from the United States, Italy and Spain, spanning acute and convalescent COVID-19. In each case, the material was cDNA or gDNA derived from T cells, B-cell-depleted T cells, or PBMCs.

The table came from immunoSEQ multiplex PCR; TCRdb's copy has only in-frame clones and leaves some out. The sample carries 200,000 to 300,000 clones, about 87% recorded once. Germline-derived CDR1 and CDR2 are SGHDT and YYEEEE. The CDR3 is 13 amino acids. Between the trimmed V and J ends, which lost 0 bases and 3 bases, there was a span of 6 bases. This sequence was found in a woman in her thirties or forties with acute COVID-19. The J gene is TRBJ1-1, the V gene TRBV5-6; D uncertain. The specimen was PBMCs or T cells enriched from blood (not recorded which). CDR3 region: CASSLGQDTEAFF. The CDR3 DNA reads TGTGCCAGCAGCTTGGGGCAGGACACTGAAGCTTTCTTT.